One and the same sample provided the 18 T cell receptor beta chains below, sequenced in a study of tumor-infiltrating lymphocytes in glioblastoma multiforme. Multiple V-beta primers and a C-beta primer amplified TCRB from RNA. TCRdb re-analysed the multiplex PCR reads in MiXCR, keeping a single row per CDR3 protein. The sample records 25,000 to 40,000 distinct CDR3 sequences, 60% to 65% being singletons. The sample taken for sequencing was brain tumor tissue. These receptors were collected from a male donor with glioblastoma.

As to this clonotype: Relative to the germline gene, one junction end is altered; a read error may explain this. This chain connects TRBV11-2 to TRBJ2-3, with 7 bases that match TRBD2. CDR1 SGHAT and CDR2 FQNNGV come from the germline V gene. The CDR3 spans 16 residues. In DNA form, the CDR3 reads TGCACCAGCAGCTTTGCGAGCGGGAAGATAAAAGATACGCATTATTTT. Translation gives CTSSFASGKIKDTHYF.

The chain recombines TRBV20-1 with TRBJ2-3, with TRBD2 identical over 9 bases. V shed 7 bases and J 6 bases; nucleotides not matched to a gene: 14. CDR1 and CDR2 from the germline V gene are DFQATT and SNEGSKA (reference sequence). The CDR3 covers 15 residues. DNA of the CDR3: TGCAGTGTTAGGGGTGGCGGGAGGGCCGGGGATACGCAGTATTTT. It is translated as CSVRGGGRAGDTQYF.

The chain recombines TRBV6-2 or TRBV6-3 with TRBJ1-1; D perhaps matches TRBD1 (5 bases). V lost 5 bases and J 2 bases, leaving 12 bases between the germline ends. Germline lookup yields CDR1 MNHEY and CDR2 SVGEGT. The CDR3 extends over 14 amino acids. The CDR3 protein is CASSIQGGNTEAFF. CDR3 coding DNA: TGTGCCAGCAGTATCCAGGGAGGCAACACTGAAGCTTTCTTT.

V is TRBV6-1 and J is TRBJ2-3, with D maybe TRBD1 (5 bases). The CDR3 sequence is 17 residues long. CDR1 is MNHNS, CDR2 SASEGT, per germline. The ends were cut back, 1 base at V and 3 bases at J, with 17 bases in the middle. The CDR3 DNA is TGTGCCAGCAGTGAAGGCTACAGGACGGTCGCGACAGATACGCAGTATTTT. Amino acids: CASSEGYRTVATDTQYF.

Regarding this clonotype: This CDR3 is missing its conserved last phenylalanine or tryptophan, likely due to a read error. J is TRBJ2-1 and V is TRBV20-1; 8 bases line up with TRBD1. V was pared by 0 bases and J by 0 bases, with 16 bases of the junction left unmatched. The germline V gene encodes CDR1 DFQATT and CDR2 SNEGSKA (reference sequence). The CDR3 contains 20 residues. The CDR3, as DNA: TGCAGTGCTAGAGAGGGAGGAGGACAGGGCCTACTTGGCTCCTACAATGAGCAGTTCCTA. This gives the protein CSAREGGGQGLLGSYNEQFL.

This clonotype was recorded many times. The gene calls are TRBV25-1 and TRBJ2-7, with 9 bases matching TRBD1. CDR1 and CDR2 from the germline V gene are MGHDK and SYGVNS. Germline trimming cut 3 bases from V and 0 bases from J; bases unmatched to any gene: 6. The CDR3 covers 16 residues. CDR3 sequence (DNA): TGTGCCAGCAGTGACCCCCCGGGACAGGGCTCCTACGAGCAGTACTTC. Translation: CASSDPPGQGSYEQYF.

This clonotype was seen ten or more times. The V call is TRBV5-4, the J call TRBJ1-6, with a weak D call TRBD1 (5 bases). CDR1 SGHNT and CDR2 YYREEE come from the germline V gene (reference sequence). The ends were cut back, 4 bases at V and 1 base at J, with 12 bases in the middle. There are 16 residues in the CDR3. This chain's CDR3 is CASSESGRSYNSPLHF. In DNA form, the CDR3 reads TGTGCCAGCAGCGAGTCAGGGAGGTCCTATAATTCACCCCTCCACTTT.

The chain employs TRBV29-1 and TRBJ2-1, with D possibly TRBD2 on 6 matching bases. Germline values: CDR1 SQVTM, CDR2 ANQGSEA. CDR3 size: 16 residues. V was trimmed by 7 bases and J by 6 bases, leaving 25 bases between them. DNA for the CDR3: TGCAGCGCTCAAGCAGGGTACTCGGGACTGGGCAATGAGCAGTTCTTC. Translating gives CSAQAGYSGLGNEQFF.

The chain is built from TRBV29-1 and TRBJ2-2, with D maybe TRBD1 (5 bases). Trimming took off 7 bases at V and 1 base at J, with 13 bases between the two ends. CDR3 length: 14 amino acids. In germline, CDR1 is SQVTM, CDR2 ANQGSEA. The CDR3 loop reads CSGSTEVNTGELFF. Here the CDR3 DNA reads TGCAGCGGATCGACAGAGGTGAACACCGGGGAGCTGTTTTTT.

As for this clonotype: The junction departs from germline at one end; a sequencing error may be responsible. For the CDR3, the DNA is TGCAGTGCTAGTCGCCCCGGACTAACGGGAGGGCCGGGTAGCATAGATACGCAGTATTTT. The encoded protein is CSASRPGLTGGPGSIDTQYF. The chain carries TRBV20-1 and TRBJ2-3, with TRBD2 matching 8 bases. Germline lookup yields CDR1 DFQATT and CDR2 SNEGSKA (reference sequence). The CDR3 has 20 residues.

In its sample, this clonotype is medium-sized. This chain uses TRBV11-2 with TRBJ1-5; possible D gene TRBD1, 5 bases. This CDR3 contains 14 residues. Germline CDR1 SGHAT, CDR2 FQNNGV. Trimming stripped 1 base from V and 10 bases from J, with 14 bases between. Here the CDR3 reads CASSLGGGPDPQHF. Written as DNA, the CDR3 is TGTGCCAGCAGCTTAGGGGGGGGACCAGATCCCCAGCATTTT.

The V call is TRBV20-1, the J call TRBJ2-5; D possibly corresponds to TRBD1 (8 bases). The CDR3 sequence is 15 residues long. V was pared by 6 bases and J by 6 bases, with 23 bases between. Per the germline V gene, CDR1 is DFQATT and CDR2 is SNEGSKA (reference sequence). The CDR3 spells CSAPNRGGGVQTQYF. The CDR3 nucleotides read TGCAGTGCCCCTAACAGGGGGGGAGGTGTGCAGACCCAGTACTTC.

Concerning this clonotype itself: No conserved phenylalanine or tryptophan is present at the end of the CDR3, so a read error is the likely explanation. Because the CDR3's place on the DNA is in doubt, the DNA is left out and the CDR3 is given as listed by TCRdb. The CDR3: CASSEPGGGYGYPC. The chain couples TRBV6-1 to TRBJ1-2; the DNA was not used to check the table's D call, TRBD1. Germline CDR1 and CDR2: MNHNS and SASEGT. The CDR3 sequence runs 14 residues, both termini included.

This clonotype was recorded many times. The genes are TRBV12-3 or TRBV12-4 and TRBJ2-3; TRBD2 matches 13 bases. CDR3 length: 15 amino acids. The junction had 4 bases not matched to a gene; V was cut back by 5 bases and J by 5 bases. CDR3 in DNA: TGTGCCAGCAGTGGACTAGCGGGAGTGGAAGATACGCAGTATTTT. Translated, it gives CASSGLAGVEDTQYF.

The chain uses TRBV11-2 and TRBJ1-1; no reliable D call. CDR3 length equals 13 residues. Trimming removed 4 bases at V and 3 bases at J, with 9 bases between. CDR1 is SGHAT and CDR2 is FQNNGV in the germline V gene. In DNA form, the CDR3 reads TGTGCCAGCAGCTCACGACCGGACACTGAAGCTTTCTTT. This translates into CASSSRPDTEAFF.

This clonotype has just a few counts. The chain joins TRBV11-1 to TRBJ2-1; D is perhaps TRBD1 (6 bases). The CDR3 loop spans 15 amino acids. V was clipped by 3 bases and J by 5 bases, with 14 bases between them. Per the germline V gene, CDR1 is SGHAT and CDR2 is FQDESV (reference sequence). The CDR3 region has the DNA TGTGCCAGCAGCTTTATCACAGGGCCTGACAATGAGCAGTTCTTC. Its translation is CASSFITGPDNEQFF.

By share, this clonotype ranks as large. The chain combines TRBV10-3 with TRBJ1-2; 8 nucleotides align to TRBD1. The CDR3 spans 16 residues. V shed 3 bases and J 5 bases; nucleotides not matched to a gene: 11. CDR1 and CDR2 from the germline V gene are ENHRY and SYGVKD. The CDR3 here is CAISDPTPQGEYGYTF. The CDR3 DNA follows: TGTGCCATCAGTGACCCCACCCCACAGGGGGAATATGGCTACACCTTC.

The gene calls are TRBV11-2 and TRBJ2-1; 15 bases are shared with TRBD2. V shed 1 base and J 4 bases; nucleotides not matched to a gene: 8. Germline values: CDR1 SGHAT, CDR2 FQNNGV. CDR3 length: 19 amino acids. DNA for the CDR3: TGTGCCAGCAGCTTAGGGACTAGCGGGAGGGATCCCAAATACAATGAGCAGTTCTTC. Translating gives CASSLGTSGRDPKYNEQFF.